This T cell receptor beta chain was identified during a study of technical replicates of blood from a few donors. Only one count was recorded for this clone. The V and J ends lost 2 bases and 2 bases, in that order; junction bases with no gene match: 4. Germline-derived CDR1 and CDR2 are MNHEY and SVGAGI. This CDR3 region has 15 residues. Sequencing was performed with immunoSEQ multiplex PCR; in TCRdb, only in-frame clones are kept and a portion is missing. The repertoire consists of almost 65,000 clones, with approximately 83% occurring once and the leading ten covering 4.5% to 5.5%. The source of this sequence is a human donor in good health. Some clones in this sample may be carry-over from other donors' samples. The chain has TRBV6-5 and TRBJ2-7; 9 bases agree with TRBD2. The source material was PBMCs. CDR3 nucleotide sequence: TGTGCCAGCAGTTACGGAGCGGGGGGCCCCTACGAGCAGTACTTC. Translating it yields CASSYGAGGPYEQYF.